This TCR beta chain appears in the sequencing data of a study of blood T cell repertoires in COVID-19. The authors' processing: The authors estimated nucleated cell counts from reference gene primer amplification. Sequenced by immunoSEQ multiplex PCR; TCRdb stores in-frame clones only, minus some. V, J and clone size are taken as reported in that table, and D and trimming were inferred from the DNA itself. The data show under 150,000 clones, 80% to 85% seen once. Participants classified as exposed had met a COVID-19 case within 2 weeks before study entry. V was cut by 2 bases and J by 1 base, with 7 bases left in between. This CDR3 comprises 13 residues. Germline V gives CDR1 SGHNT, CDR2 YYREEE (reference sequence).

This receptor was identified in a woman between 45 and 60 years old who had been exposed to COVID-19. The sample comprised PBMCs or T cells enriched from blood (not recorded which). This chain connects TRBV5-4 to TRBJ2-7, with D possibly matching TRBD1 (5 bases). CDR3 region: CASSFQGSYEQYF. As DNA, the CDR3 is TGTGCCAGCAGCTTTCAGGGATCCTACGAGCAGTACTTC.